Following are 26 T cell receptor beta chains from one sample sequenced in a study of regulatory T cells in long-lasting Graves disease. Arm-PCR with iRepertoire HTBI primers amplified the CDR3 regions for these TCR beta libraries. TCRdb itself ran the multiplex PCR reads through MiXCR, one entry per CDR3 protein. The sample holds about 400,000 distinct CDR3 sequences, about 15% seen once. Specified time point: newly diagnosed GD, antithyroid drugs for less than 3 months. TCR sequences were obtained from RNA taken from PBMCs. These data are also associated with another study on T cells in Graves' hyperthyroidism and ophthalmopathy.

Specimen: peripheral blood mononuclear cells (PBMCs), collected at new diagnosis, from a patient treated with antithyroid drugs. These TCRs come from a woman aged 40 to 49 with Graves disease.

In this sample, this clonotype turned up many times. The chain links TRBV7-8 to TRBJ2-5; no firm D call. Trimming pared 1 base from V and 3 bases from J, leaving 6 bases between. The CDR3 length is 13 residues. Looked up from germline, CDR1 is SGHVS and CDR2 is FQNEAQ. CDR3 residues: CASSLGVEETQYF. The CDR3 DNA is TGTGCCAGCAGCTTAGGGGTAGAAGAGACCCAGTACTTC.

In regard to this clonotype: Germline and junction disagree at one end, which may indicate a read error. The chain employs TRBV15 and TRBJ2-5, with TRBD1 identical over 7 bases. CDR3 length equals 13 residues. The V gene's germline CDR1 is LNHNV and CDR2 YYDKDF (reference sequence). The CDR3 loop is CATSRDRQGTQYF. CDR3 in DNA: TGTGCCACCAGCAGGGACAGGCAAGGGACCCAGTACTTC. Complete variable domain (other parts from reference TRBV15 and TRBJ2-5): DAMVIQNPRYQVTQFGKPVTLSCSQTLNHNVMYWYQQKSSQAPKLLFHYYDKDFNNEADTPDNFQSRRPNTSFCFLDIRSPGLGDTAMYLCATSRDRQGTQYFGPGTRLLVL.

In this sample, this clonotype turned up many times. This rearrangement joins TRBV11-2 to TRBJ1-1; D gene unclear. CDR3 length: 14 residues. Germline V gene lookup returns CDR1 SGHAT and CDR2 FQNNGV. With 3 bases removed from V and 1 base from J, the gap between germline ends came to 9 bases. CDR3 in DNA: TGTGCCAGCAGCTTTTGGTTGGAGAACACTGAAGCTTTCTTT. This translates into CASSFWLENTEAFF.

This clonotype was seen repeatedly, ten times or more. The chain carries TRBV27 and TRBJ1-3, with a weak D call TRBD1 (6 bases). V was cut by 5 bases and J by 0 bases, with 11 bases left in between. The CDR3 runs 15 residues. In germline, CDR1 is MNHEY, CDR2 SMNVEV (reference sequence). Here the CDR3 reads CASSDTGISGNTIYF. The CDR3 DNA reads TGTGCCAGCAGTGATACAGGGATCTCTGGAAACACCATATATTTT.

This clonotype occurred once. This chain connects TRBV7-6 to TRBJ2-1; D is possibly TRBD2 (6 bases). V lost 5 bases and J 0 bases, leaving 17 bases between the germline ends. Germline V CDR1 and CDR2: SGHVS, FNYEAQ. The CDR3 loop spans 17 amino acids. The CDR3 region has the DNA TGTGCCAGCAGCCCAAGTATCGCGGGGAGCTCCTACAATGAGCAGTTCTTC. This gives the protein CASSPSIAGSSYNEQFF. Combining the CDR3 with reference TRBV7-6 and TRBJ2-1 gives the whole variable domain GAGVSQSPRYKVTKRGQDVALRCDPISGHVSLYWYRQALGQGPEFLTYFNYEAQQDKSGLPNDRFSAERPEGSISTLTIQRTEQRDSAMYRCASSPSIAGSSYNEQFFGPGTRLTVL.

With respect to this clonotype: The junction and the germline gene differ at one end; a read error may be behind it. CDR3 in DNA: TGCGGGGTCGGGAGGGGTAATGAGCAGTTCTTC. Amino acid sequence: CGVGRGNEQFF. J is TRBJ2-1 and V is TRBV11-3, with 8 bases fitting TRBD2. The CDR3 spans 11 residues. CDR1 SGHNT and CDR2 YENEEA come from the germline V gene.

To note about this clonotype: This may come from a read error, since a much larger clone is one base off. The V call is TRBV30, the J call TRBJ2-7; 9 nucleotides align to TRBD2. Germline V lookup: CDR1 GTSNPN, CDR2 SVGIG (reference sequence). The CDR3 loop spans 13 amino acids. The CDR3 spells CALTSGPPYERYF. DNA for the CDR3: TGTGCCTTGACTAGCGGACCACCCTACGAGCGGTACTTC. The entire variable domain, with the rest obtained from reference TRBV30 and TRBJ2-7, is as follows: SQTIHQWPATLVQPVGSPLSLECTVEGTSNPNLYWYRQAAGRGLQLLFYSVGIGQISSEVPQNLSASRPQDRQFILSSKKLLLSDSGFYLCALTSGPPYERYFGPGTRLTVT.

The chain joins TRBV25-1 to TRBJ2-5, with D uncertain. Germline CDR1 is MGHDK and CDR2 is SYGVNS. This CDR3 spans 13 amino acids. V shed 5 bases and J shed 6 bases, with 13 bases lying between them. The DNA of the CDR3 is TGTGCCAGCAGTTCATCGCTCCGGAAGACCCAGTACTTC. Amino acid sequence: CASSSSLRKTQYF.

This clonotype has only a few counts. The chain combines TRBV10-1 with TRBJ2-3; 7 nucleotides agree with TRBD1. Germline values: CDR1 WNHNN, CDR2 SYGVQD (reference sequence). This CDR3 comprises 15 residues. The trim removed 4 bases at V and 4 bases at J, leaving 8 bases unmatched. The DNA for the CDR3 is TGCGCCAGCAGTGCTTACAGGGGTCGGGCAGATACGCAGTATTTT. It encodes CASSAYRGRADTQYF.

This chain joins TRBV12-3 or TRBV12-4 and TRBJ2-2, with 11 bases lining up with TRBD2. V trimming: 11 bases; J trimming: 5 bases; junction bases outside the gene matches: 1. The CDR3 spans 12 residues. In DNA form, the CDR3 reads TGTGCCGGGACTAGCGGAACCGGGGAGCTGTTTTTT. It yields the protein CAGTSGTGELFF.

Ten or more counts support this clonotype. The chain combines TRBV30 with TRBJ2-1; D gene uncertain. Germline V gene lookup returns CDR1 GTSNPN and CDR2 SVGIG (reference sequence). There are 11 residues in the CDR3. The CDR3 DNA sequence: TGTGCGCTACAAGTAGGGAATGAGCAGTTCTTC. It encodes CALQVGNEQFF. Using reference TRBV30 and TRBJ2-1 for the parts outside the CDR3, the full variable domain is SQTIHQWPATLVQPVGSPLSLECTVEGTSNPNLYWYRQAAGRGLQLLFYSVGIGQISSEVPQNLSASRPQDRQFILSSKKLLLSDSGFYLCALQVGNEQFFGPGTRLTVL.

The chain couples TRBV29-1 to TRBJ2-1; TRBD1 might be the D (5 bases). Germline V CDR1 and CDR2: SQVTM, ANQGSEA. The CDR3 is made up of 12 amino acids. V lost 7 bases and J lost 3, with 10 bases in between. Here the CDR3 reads CSGRVFYNEQFF. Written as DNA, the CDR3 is TGCAGCGGCAGGGTTTTCTACAATGAGCAGTTCTTC.

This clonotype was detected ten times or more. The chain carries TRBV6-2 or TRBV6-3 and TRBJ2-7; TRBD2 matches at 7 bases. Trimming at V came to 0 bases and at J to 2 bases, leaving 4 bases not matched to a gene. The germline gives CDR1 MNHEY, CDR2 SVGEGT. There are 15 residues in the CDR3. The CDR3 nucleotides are TGTGCCAGCAGTTACTCGAGTGGGGGGGCCTACGAGCAGTACTTC. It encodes CASSYSSGGAYEQYF.

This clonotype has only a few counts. The CDR3 DNA follows: TGTGCCAGCACCCGTACGCCGAGCTCCTACGAGCAGTACTTC. It specifies CASTRTPSSYEQYF. The chain couples TRBV2 to TRBJ2-7; no definite D call. Germline CDR1 SNHLY, CDR2 FYNNEI. CDR3 size: 14 residues. Deletions cut 7 bases from V and 0 bases from J, with 13 bases between.

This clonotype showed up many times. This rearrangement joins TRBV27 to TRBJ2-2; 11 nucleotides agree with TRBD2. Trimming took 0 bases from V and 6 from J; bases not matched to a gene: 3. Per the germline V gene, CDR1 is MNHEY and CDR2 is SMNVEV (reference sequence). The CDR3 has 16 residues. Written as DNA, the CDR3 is TGTGCCAGCAGTTTATCTAGCGGGAGGGCGTCCGGGGAGCTGTTTTTT. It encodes CASSLSSGRASGELFF.

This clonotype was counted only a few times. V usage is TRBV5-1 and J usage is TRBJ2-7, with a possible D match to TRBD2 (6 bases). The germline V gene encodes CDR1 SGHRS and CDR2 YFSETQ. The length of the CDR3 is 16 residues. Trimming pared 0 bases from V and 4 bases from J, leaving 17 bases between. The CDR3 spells CASSLGHFSGTYEQYF. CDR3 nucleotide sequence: TGCGCCAGCAGCTTGGGGCACTTTAGCGGCACGTACGAGCAGTACTTC. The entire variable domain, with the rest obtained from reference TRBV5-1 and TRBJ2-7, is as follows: KAGVTQTPRYLIKTRGQQVTLSCSPISGHRSVSWYQQTPGQGLQFLFEYFSETQRNKGNFPGRFSGRQFSNSRSEMNVSTLELGDSALYLCASSLGHFSGTYEQYFGPGTRLTVT.

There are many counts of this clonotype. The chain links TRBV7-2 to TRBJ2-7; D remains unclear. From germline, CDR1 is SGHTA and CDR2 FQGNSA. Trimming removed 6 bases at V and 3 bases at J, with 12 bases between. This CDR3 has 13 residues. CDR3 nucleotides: TGTGCCAGCAGACCCGGGTCACTCTACGAGCAGTACTTC. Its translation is CASRPGSLYEQYF. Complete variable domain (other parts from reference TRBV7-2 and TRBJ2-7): GAGVSQSPSNKVTEKGKDVELRCDPISGHTALYWYRQSLGQGLEFLIYFQGNSAPDKSGLPSDRFSAERTGGSVSTLTIQRTQQEDSAVYLCASRPGSLYEQYFGPGTRLTVT.

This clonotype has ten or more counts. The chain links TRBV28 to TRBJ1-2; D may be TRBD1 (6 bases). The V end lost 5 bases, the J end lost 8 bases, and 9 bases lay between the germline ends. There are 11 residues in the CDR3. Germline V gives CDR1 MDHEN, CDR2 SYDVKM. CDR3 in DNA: TGTGCCAGCAGTGGACAGAAGGGCTACACCTTC. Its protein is CASSGQKGYTF.

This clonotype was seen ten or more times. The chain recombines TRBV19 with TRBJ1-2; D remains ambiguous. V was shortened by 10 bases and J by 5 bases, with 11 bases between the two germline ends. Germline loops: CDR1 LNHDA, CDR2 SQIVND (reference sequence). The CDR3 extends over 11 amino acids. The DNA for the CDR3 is TGTGCCACCCAGGAGGCGTATGGCTACACCTTC. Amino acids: CATQEAYGYTF.

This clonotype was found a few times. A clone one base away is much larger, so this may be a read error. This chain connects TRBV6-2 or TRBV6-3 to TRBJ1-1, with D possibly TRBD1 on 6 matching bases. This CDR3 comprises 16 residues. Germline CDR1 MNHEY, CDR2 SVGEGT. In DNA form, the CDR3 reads TGTGCCAGCAGCTGGGCCAGGGGTCGTGTGAACACTGAAACTTTCTTT. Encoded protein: CASSWARGRVNTETFF.

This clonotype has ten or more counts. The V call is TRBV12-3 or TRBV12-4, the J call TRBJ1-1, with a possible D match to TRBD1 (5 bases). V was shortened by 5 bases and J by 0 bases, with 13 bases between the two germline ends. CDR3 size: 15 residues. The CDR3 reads CASSPPGTVNTEAFF. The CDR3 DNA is TGTGCCAGCAGTCCCCCCGGGACGGTGAACACTGAAGCTTTCTTT.

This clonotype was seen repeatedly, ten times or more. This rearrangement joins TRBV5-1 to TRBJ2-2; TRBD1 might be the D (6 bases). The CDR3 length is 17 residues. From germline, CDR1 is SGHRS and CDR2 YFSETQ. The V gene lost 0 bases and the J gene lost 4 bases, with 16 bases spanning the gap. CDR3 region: CASSLEGWTAFTGELFF. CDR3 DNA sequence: TGCGCCAGCAGCTTGGAGGGTTGGACAGCCTTCACCGGGGAGCTGTTTTTT.

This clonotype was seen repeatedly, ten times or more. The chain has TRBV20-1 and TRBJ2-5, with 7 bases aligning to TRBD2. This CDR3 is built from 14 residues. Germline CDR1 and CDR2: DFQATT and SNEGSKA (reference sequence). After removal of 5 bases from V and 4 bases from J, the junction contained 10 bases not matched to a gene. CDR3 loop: CSAPSPGRGETQYF. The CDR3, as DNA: TGCAGTGCTCCCTCCCCGGGGAGGGGAGAGACCCAGTACTTC.

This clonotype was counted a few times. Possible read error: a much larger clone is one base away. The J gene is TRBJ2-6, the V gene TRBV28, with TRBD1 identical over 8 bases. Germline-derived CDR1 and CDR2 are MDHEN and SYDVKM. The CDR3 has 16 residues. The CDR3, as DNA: TGTGCCAGCAGTTCCCCGACAGGGGTCGGGGCCAACGCCCTGACTTTC. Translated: CASSSPTGVGANALTF.

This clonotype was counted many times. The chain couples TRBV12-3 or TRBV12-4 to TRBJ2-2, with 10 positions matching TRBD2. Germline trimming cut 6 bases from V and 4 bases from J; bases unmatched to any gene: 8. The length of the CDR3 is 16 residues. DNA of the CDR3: TGTGCCAGCAGCCCGACTAGCGGGCCGCTCACCGGGGAGCTGTTTTTT. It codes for CASSPTSGPLTGELFF.

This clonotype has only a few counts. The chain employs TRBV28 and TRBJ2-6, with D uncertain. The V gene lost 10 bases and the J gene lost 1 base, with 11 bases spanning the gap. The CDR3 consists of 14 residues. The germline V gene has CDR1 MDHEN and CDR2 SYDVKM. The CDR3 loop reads CATRQESGANVLTF. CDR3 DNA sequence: TGTGCCACCAGGCAGGAATCTGGGGCCAACGTCCTGACTTTC. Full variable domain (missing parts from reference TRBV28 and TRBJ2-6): DVKVTQSSRYLVKRTGEKVFLECVQDMDHENMFWYRQDPGLGLRLIYFSYDVKMKEKGDIPEGYSVSREKKERFSLILESASTNQTSMYLCATRQESGANVLTFGAGSRLTVL.